This TCR beta chain originates from a study of cytomegalovirus exposure and HLA in healthy donors. V was pared by 8 bases and J by 6 bases, with 13 bases between. CDR1 MGHRA and CDR2 YSYEKL come from the germline V gene. The CDR3 length is 12 residues. The PCR contained 60 Vbeta and 13 Jbeta primers. Produced via immunoSEQ multiplex PCR; TCRdb's table is partial and in-frame only. The sample lists 150,000 to 200,000 clones; over 65% were seen once. The receptor was derived from a man aged 18 to 30 in good health and CMV-seropositive. The V call is TRBV4-1, the J call TRBJ1-1; no definite D call. Sequencing was carried out using PBMCs. This CDR3 reads CASGTRSSEAFF. For the CDR3, the DNA is TGCGCCAGCGGAACAAGGAGCTCTGAAGCTTTCTTT.